This TCR beta chain was identified in a study of cytomegalovirus exposure and HLA in healthy donors. Findings and limits, study-wide: Three CMV-associated chains proved CMV antigen-specific in vitro. The tendency of first-cohort TCR clusters to co-occur in the roughly 120 validation repertoires was identified by a subsequent analysis. Rare TCR sequences predominated, though certain public TCRs were found in many donors. The study listed roughly 160 cytomegalovirus-associated TCR beta chains.

The method was immunoSEQ multiplex PCR; TCRdb's version includes in-frame clones alone and lacks a portion of them. The sample holds approximately 120,000 clones, 88% seen once. CDR1 and CDR2 from the germline V gene are KGHSH and LQKENI. The CDR3 extends over 14 amino acids. With V trimmed by 3 bases and J by 7 bases, 6 bases remained unmatched. About this clone: Its antigen remains unidentified.

The sample taken for sequencing was PBMCs. This TCR derives from a woman between 18 and 29 years old in good health and CMV-seronegative. This sequence joins TRBV18 and TRBJ1-1, with TRBD1 matching over 9 bases. The CDR3 sequence is CASSPFDRGNEAFF. In nucleotides, the CDR3 is TGTGCCAGCTCACCCTTTGACAGGGGGAATGAAGCTTTCTTT.